Listed below are T cell receptor beta chains from one sample, sequenced in a study of human T cells and chemical hapten exposure. TCRdb analysed the RACE reads with MiXCR anew, one entry per CDR3 protein. The table records 35,000 to 45,000 distinct CDR3 sequences, 9.5% to 10% of them present only once. The sample was whole blood, taken in connection with sensitization to the hapten diphenylcyclopropenone (DPC). The origin of the receptors is a woman in her twenties or thirties with alopecia areata. Some clones in this sample may be carry-over from other donors' samples. The CDR3 runs from the conserved cysteine through the conserved F or W. Each record gives: V gene, clone size, D gene, J gene, CDR3 DNA, CDR3 protein. The D gene is left open where the match is weak. Size is omitted from some rows. Given values are once, few, many or a class for expanded clones.

v_gene: TRBV12-3/TRBV12-4
abundance: -
d_gene: TRBD1
j_gene: TRBJ2-2
CDR3nt: TGTGCCAGCAGTTTAGGGACAGGGGTCGGCACCGGGGAGCTGTTTTTT
CDR3aa: CASSLGTGVGTGELFF

v_gene: TRBV7-2
abundance: many
d_gene: -
j_gene: TRBJ2-7
CDR3nt: TGTGCCAGCAGCTTAGTCGCAGACTCCTACGAGCAGTACTTC
CDR3aa: CASSLVADSYEQYF

v_gene: TRBV7-6
abundance: -
d_gene: -
j_gene: TRBJ2-3
CDR3nt: TGTGCCAGCAGCTTAGCGGGAGCGGGCCCAGATACGCAGTATTTT
CDR3aa: CASSLAGAGPDTQYF

v_gene: TRBV12-3/TRBV12-4
abundance: many
d_gene: -
j_gene: TRBJ2-1
CDR3nt: TGTGCCAGCAGTAGGATCCACGAGGCGGGTGAGCAGTTCTTC
CDR3aa: CASSRIHEAGEQFF

v_gene: TRBV11-3
abundance: few
d_gene: TRBD1
j_gene: TRBJ2-5
CDR3nt: TGTGCCAGCAGCTTAGGGACGACAGGGAAGGAAGAGACCCAGTACTTC
CDR3aa: CASSLGTTGKEETQYF

v_gene: TRBV6-4
abundance: few
d_gene: TRBD1
j_gene: TRBJ2-7
CDR3nt: TGTGCCAGCAGTGACTCTGACAGGGGAACCTACGAGCAGTACTTC
CDR3aa: CASSDSDRGTYEQYF

v_gene: TRBV27
abundance: few
d_gene: TRBD1
j_gene: TRBJ2-7
CDR3nt: TGTGCCAGCAGTTTATCGACAGGGCACTACGAGCAGTACTTC
CDR3aa: CASSLSTGHYEQYF

v_gene: TRBV28
abundance: many
d_gene: TRBD1
j_gene: TRBJ1-6
CDR3nt: TGTGCCAGCAGTGACGGGACAGGCCGTAACGGTTCACCCCTCCACTTT
CDR3aa: CASSDGTGRNGSPLHF

v_gene: TRBV9
abundance: few
d_gene: -
j_gene: TRBJ1-4
CDR3nt: TGTGCCAGCAGCGTAGATCGGCAGCTGAATGAAAAACTGTTTTTT
CDR3aa: CASSVDRQLNEKLFF

v_gene: TRBV12-3/TRBV12-4
abundance: -
d_gene: -
j_gene: TRBJ1-1
CDR3nt: TGTGCCAGCAGTCCTTCCGGGACCGTGAACACTGAAGCTTTCTTT
CDR3aa: CASSPSGTVNTEAFF

v_gene: TRBV20-1
abundance: many
d_gene: TRBD1
j_gene: TRBJ2-7
CDR3nt: TGCAGTGCTAGTTGGGGACAGGGCCCCTACGAGCAGTACTTC
CDR3aa: CSASWGQGPYEQYF

v_gene: TRBV28
abundance: -
d_gene: TRBD1
j_gene: TRBJ2-3
CDR3nt: TGTGCCAGCAGCCGACGGGACAGGGGCCCGGATACGCAGTATTTT
CDR3aa: CASSRRDRGPDTQYF

v_gene: TRBV10-1
abundance: many
d_gene: -
j_gene: TRBJ2-7
CDR3nt: TGCGCCAGCAGTACGGACGGATCCTACGAGCAGTACTTC
CDR3aa: CASSTDGSYEQYF

v_gene: TRBV12-3/TRBV12-4
abundance: many
d_gene: TRBD1
j_gene: TRBJ2-5
CDR3nt: TGTGCCAGCAGCACATGGACAGGGGGCCGGGAGACCCAGTACTTC
CDR3aa: CASSTWTGGRETQYF

v_gene: TRBV6-1
abundance: few
d_gene: TRBD1
j_gene: TRBJ2-2
CDR3nt: TGTGCCAGCAGTTGGGAAAGGACAGGGTCGGGCGGGGAGCTGTTTTTT
CDR3aa: CASSWERTGSGGELFF

v_gene: TRBV4-3
abundance: few
d_gene: TRBD2
j_gene: TRBJ2-1
CDR3nt: TGCGCCAGCAGTTCTGCGCGGGGGGAGCAGTTCTTC
CDR3aa: CASSSARGEQFF

v_gene: TRBV7-3
abundance: few
d_gene: -
j_gene: TRBJ2-3
CDR3nt: TGTGCCAGCAGCTCAGCAGGGGCAGATACGCAGTATTTT
CDR3aa: CASSSAGADTQYF

v_gene: TRBV7-9
abundance: many
d_gene: -
j_gene: TRBJ1-2
CDR3nt: TGTGCCAGCAGCCGGATGGACTCTTATGGCTACACCTTC
CDR3aa: CASSRMDSYGYTF

v_gene: TRBV9
abundance: few
d_gene: TRBD1
j_gene: TRBJ2-7
CDR3nt: TGTGCCAGCAGCGGTCCAACAGGGGACCCCTTCGAGCAGTACTTC
CDR3aa: CASSGPTGDPFEQYF

v_gene: TRBV6-4
abundance: once
d_gene: -
j_gene: TRBJ1-2
CDR3nt: TGTGCCAGCAGACTAGAGGACATTGGAGGCTATGGCTACACCTTC
CDR3aa: CASRLEDIGGYGYTF

v_gene: TRBV9
abundance: many
d_gene: -
j_gene: TRBJ2-1
CDR3nt: TGTGCCAGCAGCGTAAGGGGCAGGTACAATGAGCAGTTCTTC
CDR3aa: CASSVRGRYNEQFF

v_gene: TRBV5-1
abundance: many
d_gene: -
j_gene: TRBJ1-4
CDR3nt: TGCGCCAGCAGCACAGGGCGGAGTGAAAAACTGTTTTTT
CDR3aa: CASSTGRSEKLFF

v_gene: TRBV6-1
abundance: many
d_gene: -
j_gene: TRBJ2-7
CDR3nt: TGTGCCAGCAGGGGTCAAACCTACGAGCAGTACTTC
CDR3aa: CASRGQTYEQYF

v_gene: TRBV6-1
abundance: few
d_gene: TRBD2
j_gene: TRBJ2-1
CDR3nt: TGTGCCAGCAGGAGAAGCGGGGGGGCGGATGAGCAGTTCTTC
CDR3aa: CASRRSGGADEQFF

v_gene: TRBV4-3
abundance: -
d_gene: -
j_gene: TRBJ1-1
CDR3nt: TGCGCCAGCAGCCAAACAGACACTGAAGCTTTCTTT
CDR3aa: CASSQTDTEAFF

v_gene: TRBV5-1
abundance: few
d_gene: -
j_gene: TRBJ2-7
CDR3nt: TGCGCCAGCAGCCTTCCGTCGGATGGATTCTCCTACGAGCAGTACTTC
CDR3aa: CASSLPSDGFSYEQYF